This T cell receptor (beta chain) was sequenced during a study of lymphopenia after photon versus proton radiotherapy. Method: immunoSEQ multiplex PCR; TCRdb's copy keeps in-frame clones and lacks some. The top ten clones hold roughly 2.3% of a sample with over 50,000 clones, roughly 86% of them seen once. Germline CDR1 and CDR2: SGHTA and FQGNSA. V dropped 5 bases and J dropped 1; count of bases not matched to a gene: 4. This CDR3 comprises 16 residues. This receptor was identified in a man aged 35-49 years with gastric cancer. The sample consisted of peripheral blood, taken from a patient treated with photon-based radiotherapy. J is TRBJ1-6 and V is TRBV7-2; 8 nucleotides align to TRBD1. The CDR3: CASSPTGASYNSPLHF. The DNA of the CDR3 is TGTGCCAGCAGCCCGACAGGGGCTTCCTATAATTCACCCCTCCACTTT.